This T cell receptor beta chain was recovered during a study of OX40 agonist ivuxolimab in advanced cancers. Turning to the study itself: Hepatocellular carcinoma, melanoma, renal cell or head and neck cancer affected the dose-escalation patients. Study-wide results and limits: Expanded peripheral T cells had an undetermined antigen specificity.

Details on this clone: Antigen: not known.

Baseline, cycle 4 day 1, and cycle 7 day 1 were the blood sampling points. The V end lost 7 bases, the J end lost 10 bases, and 8 bases lay between the germline ends. Germline V gene sequence: CDR1 LNHDA, CDR2 SQIVND (reference sequence). The CDR3 consists of 10 residues. Here immunoSEQ multiplex PCR was the method, and the copy in TCRdb shows in-frame clones only, minus some. There are some 10,000 clones in the sample; about 86% occur only once, and about 13% lies in the top ten. This specimen was CD4+ or CD8+ T cells sorted from blood, taken in a trial of the OX40 agonist ivuxolimab. The source is an adult with an advanced solid tumor such as melanoma, head and neck, liver or kidney cancer. The gene calls are TRBV19 and TRBJ2-1; no clear D gene. The CDR3 region has the DNA TGTGCCAGTAACGGCGGCGAGCAGTTCTTC. This sequence encodes CASNGGEQFF.